These 7 T cell receptor beta chains were all obtained from the same sample, sequenced in a study of control samples from healthy donors and cancer patients. Only in-frame clones appear in the TCRdb table, and some are missing; sequencing was by immunoSEQ multiplex PCR. The sample lists roughly 76,000 clones, about 93% occurring once. The sequencing input was blood. These receptors came from a woman under 30 in good health.

This sequence joins TRBV3-1 (or the pseudogene TRBV3-2) and TRBJ2-2; D is uncertain. The V and J ends lost 3 bases and 4 bases respectively, with 12 bases between them. Germline assignment: CDR1 LGHDT and CDR2 YNNKEL (reference sequence). The CDR3 has 15 residues. This CDR3 is CASSHKVGITGELFF. CDR3 DNA: TGTGCCAGCAGCCACAAGGTGGGAATCACCGGGGAGCTGTTTTTT.

The table lists this clone with a count of one. This chain connects TRBV6-6 to TRBJ1-2, with D possibly matching TRBD1 (6 bases). The ends were cut back, 5 bases at V and 5 bases at J, with 18 bases in the middle. The CDR3 runs 15 residues. From germline, CDR1 is MNHNY and CDR2 SVGAGI (reference sequence). This chain's CDR3 is CASSQSGTRGYGYTF. DNA of the CDR3: TGTGCCAGCAGTCAATCCGGGACAAGGGGATATGGCTACACCTTC.

CDR3 protein: CASSIGVGGETQYF. The CDR3 DNA reads as TGTGCCAGTAGTATCGGAGTAGGCGGGGAGACCCAGTACTTC. This rearrangement joins TRBV19 to TRBJ2-5, with D tentatively TRBD2 (5 bases). CDR3 size: 14 residues. Germline V gene data show CDR1 as LNHDA and CDR2 as SQIVND (reference sequence). The V end was cut by 3 bases, the J end by 5 bases, with 13 bases between.

This chain joins TRBV7-9 and TRBJ2-3; TRBD1 matches at 9 bases. CDR3 length: 16 amino acids. The germline CDR1 and CDR2 sequences are SEHNR and FQNEAQ (reference sequence). V shed 4 bases and J 2 bases; nucleotides not matched to a gene: 7. The CDR3 DNA sequence: TGTGCCAGCAGCTACCCGGGACAGGGAGTCACAGATACGCAGTATTTT. Translation: CASSYPGQGVTDTQYF.

The V gene is TRBV20-1, the J gene TRBJ1-3, with D perhaps matching TRBD1 (5 bases). Trimming pared 3 bases from V and 4 bases from J, leaving 13 bases between. This CDR3 contains 14 residues. CDR1 DFQATT and CDR2 SNEGSKA come from the germline V gene (reference sequence). CDR3: CSASYQGVGNTIYF. In DNA form, the CDR3 reads TGCAGTGCTAGTTATCAAGGGGTGGGAAACACCATATATTTT.

V gene TRBV5-1 combines with J gene TRBJ1-5; no clear D. Germline CDR1 reads SGHRS; CDR2 reads YFSETQ. The CDR3 covers 16 residues. Trimming shortened V by 0 bases and J by 6 bases, and 16 bases separated the two germline ends. CDR3 in amino acids: CASSLGALGSTQPQHF. In nucleotides, the CDR3 is TGCGCCAGCAGCTTGGGAGCATTGGGGTCCACTCAGCCCCAGCATTTT.

The genes are TRBV4-3 and TRBJ2-5; D is tentatively TRBD1 or TRBD2 (6 bases each). The germline V gene encodes CDR1 LGHNA and CDR2 YSLEER. CDR3 length equals 16 residues. The V end lost 0 bases, the J end lost 4 bases, and 15 bases lay between the germline ends. The DNA of the CDR3 is TGCGCCAGCAGCCAAGATGCCGGGGGCAAGGGAGAGACCCAGTACTTC. Protein sequence: CASSQDAGGKGETQYF.